This TCR beta chain is from a study of shared clonotypes between healthy human individuals. About the study: Aged 18 to 49, the donors were two women and a few men.

V lost 6 bases and J 3 bases, leaving 18 bases between the germline ends. The germline CDR1 and CDR2 sequences are MGHRA and YSYEKL. The CDR3 spans 16 residues. Evenly divided among several immunoSEQ plates was the genomic DNA of each subset. Produced via immunoSEQ multiplex PCR; TCRdb's table is partial and in-frame only. The sample records about 480,000 clones, around 79% being singletons. V gene TRBV4-1 combines with J gene TRBJ2-1, with D uncertain. This receptor was taken from a woman aged 40 to 50 in good health. Some clones in this sample may be carry-over from other donors' samples. The sequenced sample consisted of PBMCs. The CDR3 region has the DNA TGCGCCAGCAGACCTTTTAAGGGCTCTGTCTACAATGAGCAGTTCTTC. It encodes CASRPFKGSVYNEQFF.